This TCR beta chain appears in the sequencing data of a study of T-cell reconstitution after alpha-beta-depleted transplantation in children. Study-wide findings and caveats: At day 60, the high TCRbeta diversity found in some patients originated from recipient T cells and thymic progenitors that had survived. Several hundred expanded graft clones reportedly supplied alpha-beta T cells about two months after transplant.

Unique molecular identifiers were incorporated into the prepared TCRbeta library. TCRdb ran MiXCR on the PCR reads and lists one entry per CDR3 protein. The sample carries approximately 79,000 distinct CDR3 sequences, 15% to 20% recorded once. This clonotype was seen a handful of times. Its specificity is not known. The CDR3 is 15 amino acids. Trimming cost V 5 bases and J 4 bases; bases outside gene matches: 8. This clonotype was sampled from a male patient aged 2-10 years who had a stem cell transplant for acute lymphoblastic leukemia, so the T cells may come from the graft donor. The gene calls are TRBV12-3 or TRBV12-4 and TRBJ1-3, with 7 bases aligning to TRBD1. Material: PBMCs, mostly from graft donor cells, obtained 360 days after TCRalphabeta/CD19-depleted stem cell transplant. The CDR3 loop reads CASSPNRGSGNTIYF. In DNA, the CDR3 is TGTGCCAGCAGTCCTAACAGGGGATCCGGAAACACCATATATTTT.